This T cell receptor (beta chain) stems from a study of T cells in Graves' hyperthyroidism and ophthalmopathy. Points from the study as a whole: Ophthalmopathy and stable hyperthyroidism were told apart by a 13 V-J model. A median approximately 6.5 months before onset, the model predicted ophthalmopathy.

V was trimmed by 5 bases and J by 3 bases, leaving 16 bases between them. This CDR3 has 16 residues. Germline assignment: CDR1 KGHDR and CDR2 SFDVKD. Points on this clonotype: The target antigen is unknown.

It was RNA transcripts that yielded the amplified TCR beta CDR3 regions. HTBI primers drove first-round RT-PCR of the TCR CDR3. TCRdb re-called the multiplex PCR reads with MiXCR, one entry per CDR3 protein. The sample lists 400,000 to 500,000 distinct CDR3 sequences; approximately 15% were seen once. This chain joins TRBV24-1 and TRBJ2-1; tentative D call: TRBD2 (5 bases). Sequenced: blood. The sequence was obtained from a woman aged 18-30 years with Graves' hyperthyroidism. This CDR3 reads CATSANRGLGYNEQFF. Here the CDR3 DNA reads TGTGCCACCAGTGCCAACCGGGGATTGGGCTACAATGAGCAGTTCTTC.